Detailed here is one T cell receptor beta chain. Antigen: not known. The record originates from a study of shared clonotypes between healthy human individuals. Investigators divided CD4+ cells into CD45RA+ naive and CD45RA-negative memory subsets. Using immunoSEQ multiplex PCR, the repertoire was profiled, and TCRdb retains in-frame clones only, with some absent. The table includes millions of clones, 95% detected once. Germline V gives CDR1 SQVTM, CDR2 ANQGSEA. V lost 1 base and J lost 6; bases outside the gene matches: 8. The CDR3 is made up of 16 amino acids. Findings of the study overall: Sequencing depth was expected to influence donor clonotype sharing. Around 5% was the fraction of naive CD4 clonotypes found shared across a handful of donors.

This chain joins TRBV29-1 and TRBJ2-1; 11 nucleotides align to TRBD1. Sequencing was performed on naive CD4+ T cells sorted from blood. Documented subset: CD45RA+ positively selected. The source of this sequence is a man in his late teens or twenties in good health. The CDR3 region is CSVEGGPGQGVNEQFF. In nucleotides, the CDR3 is TGCAGCGTTGAAGGGGGACCGGGACAGGGGGTCAATGAGCAGTTCTTC.